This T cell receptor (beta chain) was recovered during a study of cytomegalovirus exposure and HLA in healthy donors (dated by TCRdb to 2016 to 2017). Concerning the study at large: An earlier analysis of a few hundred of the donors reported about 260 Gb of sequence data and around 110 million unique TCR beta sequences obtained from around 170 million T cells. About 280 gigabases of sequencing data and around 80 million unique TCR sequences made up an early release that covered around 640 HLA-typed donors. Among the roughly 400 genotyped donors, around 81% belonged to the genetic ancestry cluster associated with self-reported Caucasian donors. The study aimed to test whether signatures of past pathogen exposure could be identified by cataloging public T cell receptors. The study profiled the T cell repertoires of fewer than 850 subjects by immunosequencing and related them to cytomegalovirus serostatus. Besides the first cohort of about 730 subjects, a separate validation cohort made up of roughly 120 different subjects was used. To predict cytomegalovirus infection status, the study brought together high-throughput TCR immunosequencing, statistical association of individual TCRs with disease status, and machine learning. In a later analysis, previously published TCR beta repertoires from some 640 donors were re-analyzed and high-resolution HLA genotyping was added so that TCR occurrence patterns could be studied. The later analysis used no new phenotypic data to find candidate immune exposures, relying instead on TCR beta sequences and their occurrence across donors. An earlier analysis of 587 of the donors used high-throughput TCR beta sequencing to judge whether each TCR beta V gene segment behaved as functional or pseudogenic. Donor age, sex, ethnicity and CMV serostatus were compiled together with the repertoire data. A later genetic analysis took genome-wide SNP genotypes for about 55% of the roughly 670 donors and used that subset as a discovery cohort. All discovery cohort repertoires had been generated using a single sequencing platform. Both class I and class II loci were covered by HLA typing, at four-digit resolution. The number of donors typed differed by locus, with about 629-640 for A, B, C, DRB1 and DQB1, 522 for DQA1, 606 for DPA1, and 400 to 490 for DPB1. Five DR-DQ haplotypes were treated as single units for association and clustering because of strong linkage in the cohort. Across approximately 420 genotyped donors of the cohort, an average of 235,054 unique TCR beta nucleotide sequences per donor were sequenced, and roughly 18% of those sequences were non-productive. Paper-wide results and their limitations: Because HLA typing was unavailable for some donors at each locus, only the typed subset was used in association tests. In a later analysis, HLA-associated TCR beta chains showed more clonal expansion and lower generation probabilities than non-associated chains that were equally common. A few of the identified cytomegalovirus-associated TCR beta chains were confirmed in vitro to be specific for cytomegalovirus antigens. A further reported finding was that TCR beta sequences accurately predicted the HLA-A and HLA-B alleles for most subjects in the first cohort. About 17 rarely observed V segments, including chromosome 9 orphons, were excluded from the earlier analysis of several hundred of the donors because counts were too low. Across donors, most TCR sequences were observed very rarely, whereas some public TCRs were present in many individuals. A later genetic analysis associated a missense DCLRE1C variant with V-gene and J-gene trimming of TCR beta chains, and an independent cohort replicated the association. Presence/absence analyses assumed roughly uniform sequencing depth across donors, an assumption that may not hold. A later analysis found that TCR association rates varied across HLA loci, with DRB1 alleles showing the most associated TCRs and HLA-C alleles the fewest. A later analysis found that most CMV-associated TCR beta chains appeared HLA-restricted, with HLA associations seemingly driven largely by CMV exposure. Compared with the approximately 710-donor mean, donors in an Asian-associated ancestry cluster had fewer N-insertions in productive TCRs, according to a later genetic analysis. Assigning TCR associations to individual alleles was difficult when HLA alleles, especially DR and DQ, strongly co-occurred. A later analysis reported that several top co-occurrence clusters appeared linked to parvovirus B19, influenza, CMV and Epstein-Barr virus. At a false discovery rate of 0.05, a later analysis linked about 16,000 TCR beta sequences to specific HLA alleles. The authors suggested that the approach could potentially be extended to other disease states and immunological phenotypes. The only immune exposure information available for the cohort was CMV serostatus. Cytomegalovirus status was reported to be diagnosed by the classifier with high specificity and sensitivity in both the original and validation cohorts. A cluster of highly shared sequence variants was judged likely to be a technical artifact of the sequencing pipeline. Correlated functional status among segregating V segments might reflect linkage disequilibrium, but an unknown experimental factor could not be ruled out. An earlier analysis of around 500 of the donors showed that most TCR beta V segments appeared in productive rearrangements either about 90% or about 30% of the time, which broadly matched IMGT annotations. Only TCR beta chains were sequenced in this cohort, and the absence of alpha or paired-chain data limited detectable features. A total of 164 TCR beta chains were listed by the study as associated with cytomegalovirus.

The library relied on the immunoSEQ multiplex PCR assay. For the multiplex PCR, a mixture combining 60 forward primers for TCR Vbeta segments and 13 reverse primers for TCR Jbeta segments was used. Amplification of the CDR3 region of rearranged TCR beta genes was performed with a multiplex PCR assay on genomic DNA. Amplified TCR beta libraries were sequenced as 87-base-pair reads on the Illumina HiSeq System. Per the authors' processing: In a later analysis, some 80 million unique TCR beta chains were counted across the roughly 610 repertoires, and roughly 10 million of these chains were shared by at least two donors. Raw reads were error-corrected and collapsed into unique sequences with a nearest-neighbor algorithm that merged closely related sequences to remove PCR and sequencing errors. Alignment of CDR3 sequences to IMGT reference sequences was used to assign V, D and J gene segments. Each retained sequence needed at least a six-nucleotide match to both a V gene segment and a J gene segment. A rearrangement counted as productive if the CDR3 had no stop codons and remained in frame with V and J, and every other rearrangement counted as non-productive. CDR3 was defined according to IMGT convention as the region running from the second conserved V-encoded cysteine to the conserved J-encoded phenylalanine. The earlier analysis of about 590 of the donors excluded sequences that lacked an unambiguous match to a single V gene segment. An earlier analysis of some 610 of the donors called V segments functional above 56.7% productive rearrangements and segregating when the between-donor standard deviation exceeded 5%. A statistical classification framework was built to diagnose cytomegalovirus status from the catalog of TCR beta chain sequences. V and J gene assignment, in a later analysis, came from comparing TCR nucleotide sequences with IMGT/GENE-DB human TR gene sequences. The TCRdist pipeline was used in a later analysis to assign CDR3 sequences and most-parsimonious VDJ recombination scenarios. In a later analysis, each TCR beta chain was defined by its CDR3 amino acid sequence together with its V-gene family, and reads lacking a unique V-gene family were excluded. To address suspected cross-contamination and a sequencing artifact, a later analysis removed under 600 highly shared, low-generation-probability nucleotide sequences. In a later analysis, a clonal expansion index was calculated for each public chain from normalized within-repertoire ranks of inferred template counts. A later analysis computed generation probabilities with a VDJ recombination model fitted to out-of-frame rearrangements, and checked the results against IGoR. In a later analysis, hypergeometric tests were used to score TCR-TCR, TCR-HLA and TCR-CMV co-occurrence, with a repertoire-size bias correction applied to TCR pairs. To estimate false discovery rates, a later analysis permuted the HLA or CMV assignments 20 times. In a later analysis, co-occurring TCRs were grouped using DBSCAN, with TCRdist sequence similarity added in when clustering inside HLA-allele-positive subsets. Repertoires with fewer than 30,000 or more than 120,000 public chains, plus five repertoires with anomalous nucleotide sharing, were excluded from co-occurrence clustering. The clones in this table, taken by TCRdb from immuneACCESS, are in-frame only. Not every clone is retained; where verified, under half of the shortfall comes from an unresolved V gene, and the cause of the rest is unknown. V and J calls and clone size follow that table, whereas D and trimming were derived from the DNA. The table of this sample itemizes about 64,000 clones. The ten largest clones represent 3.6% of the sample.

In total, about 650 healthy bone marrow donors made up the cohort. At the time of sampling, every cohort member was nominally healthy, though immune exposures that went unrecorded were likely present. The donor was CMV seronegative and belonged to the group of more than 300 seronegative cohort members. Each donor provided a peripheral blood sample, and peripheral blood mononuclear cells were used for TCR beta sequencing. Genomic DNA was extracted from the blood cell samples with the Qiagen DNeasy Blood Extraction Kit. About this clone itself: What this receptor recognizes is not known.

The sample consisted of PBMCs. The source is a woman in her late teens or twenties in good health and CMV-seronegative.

The DNA reads as follows: TGCGCCAGCAGCCAAGTCGCGGGACAGGGAGCCTATGGCTACACCTTC. Its translation is CASSQVAGQGAYGYTF. The chain uses TRBV4-1 and TRBJ1-2; 9 bases in between match TRBD1. CDR1 and CDR2 are drawn from the germline V gene: MGHRA, YSYEKL. Its CDR3 holds 16 amino acids, cysteine through phenylalanine. The kept DNA is CDR3 alone, 48 bases in frame from the first base. Germline trimming: 1 base from V, 4 bases from J; junction bases outside gene matches: 7.